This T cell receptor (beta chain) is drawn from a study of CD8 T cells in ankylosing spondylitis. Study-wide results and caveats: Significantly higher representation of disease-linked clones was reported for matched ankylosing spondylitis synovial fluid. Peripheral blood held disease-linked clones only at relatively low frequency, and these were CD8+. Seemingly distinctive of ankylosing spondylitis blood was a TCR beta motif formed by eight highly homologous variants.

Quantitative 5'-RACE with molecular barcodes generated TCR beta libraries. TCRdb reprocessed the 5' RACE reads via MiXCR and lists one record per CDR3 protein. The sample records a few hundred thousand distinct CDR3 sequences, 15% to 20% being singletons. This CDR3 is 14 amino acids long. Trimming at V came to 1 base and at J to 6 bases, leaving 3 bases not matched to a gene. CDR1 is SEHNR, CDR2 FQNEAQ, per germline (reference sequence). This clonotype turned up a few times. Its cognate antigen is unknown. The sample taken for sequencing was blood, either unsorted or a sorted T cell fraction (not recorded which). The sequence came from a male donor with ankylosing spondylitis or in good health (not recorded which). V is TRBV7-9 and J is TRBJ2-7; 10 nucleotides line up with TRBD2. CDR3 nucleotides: TGTGCCAGCAGCTTAGGGGTAGCGGGAGGCGAGCAGTACTTC. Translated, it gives CASSLGVAGGEQYF.